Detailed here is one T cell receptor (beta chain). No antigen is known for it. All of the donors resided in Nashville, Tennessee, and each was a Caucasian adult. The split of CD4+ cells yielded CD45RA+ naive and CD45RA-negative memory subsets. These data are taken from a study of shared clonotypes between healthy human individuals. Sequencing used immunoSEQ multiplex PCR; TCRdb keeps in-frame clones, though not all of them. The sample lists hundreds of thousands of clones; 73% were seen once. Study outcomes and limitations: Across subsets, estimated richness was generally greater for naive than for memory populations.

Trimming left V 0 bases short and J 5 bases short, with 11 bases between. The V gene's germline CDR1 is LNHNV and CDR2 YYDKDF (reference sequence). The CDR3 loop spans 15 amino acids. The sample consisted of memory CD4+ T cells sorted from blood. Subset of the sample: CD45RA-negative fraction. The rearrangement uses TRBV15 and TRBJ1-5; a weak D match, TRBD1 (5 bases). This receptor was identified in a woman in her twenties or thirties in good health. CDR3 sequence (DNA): TGTGCCACCAGCAGAGAAGCAGGGCCAGATCAGCCCCAGCATTTT. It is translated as CATSREAGPDQPQHF.